The 2 T cell receptor beta chains listed next were all sequenced from one sample in a study of blood T cell repertoires in COVID-19. Libraries were prepared by immunoSEQ multiplex PCR; TCRdb keeps only in-frame clonotypes and omits some of them. The sample consists of 200,000 to 250,000 clones, roughly 86% of them appearing once. The specimen sequenced was peripheral blood. Source of these receptors: an elderly man with acute or convalescent COVID-19.

V gene TRBV19 combines with J gene TRBJ2-7; possible D gene TRBD2, 6 bases. The CDR3 runs 15 residues. The germline V gene encodes CDR1 LNHDA and CDR2 SQIVND (reference sequence). Trimming cost V 1 base and J 1 base, with 11 bases left between them. The CDR3 coding sequence is TGTGCCAGTAGTATAGGGTCAGGGAGGTCCTACGAGCAGTACTTC. Its translation is CASSIGSGRSYEQYF. The full variable domain, with the rest looked up from reference TRBV19 and TRBJ2-7, is DGGITQSPKYLFRKEGQNVTLSCEQNLNHDAMYWYRQDPGQGLRLIYYSQIVNDFQKGDIAEGYSVSREKKESFPLTVTSAQKNPTAFYLCASSIGSGRSYEQYFGPGTRLTVT.

This rearrangement joins TRBV6-5 to TRBJ1-4; perhaps TRBD1 as D (6 bases). This CDR3 has 15 amino acids. The germline V gene encodes CDR1 MNHEY and CDR2 SVGAGI. The V gene lost 4 bases and the J gene lost 4 bases, with 13 bases spanning the gap. CDR3 in DNA: TGTGCCAGCAGTTCCCCGACAGGCGGTAATGAAAAACTGTTTTTT. Translating gives CASSSPTGGNEKLFF.